The entry that follows covers one T cell receptor (beta chain) sequence. This specimen comes from a study of blood T cell repertoires in COVID-19. Background on the study: Both acute and convalescent COVID-19 samples were obtained from the United States, Italy and Spain. Nucleic acid was either cDNA or gDNA, and it came from T cells, B-cell-depleted T cells, or PBMCs.

Original methodology: The assay estimated nucleated cells by amplifying reference gene primers. Repertoires were generated with immunoSEQ multiplex PCR, while TCRdb's copy carries only in-frame clones and drops some. V and J calls and clone size are given by that table; D and trimming were obtained from the DNA. The profile shows 200,000 to 250,000 clones, nearly 90% of them singletons. The junction had 10 bases not matched to a gene; V was cut back by 5 bases and J by 4 bases. There are 16 residues in the CDR3. CDR1 and CDR2 (germline): SGHTA, FQGNSA. The J gene is TRBJ1-5, the V gene TRBV7-2, with 8 bases lining up with TRBD1. The clonotype originates from a woman in her late teens or twenties who had recovered from COVID-19. Sequenced: peripheral blood. The CDR3 DNA follows: TGTGCCAGCAGCCGGAGGGGGGACAGGTTTAATCAGCCCCAGCATTTT. Its translation is CASSRRGDRFNQPQHF.